This TCR beta chain stems from a study of regulatory T cells in long-lasting Graves disease. CDR1 is SQVTM, CDR2 ANQGSEA, per germline. CDR3 size: 13 residues. V was shortened by 7 bases and J by 4 bases, with 15 bases between the two germline ends. HTBI primers from iRepertoire and Arm-PCR of CDR3 regions yielded the TCR beta libraries. TCRdb analysed the multiplex PCR reads with MiXCR anew, one entry per CDR3 protein. There are roughly 610,000 distinct CDR3 sequences in the sample; about 15% occur only once, and 15% to 20% lies in the top ten. Indicated time point: newly diagnosed GD, antithyroid drugs for less than 3 months. The authors made the TCR library using RNA they extracted from PBMCs. A further study also used this sample, focusing on T cells in Graves' hyperthyroidism and ophthalmopathy.

The specimen was peripheral blood mononuclear cells (PBMCs), collected at new diagnosis, from a patient treated with antithyroid drugs. V and J are TRBV29-1 and TRBJ2-3, with no clear D. The TCR comes from a woman under 40 with Graves disease. DNA for the CDR3: TGCAGCGGACTCTTACGTTTGGCAGATACGCAGTATTTT. Translation gives CSGLLRLADTQYF.